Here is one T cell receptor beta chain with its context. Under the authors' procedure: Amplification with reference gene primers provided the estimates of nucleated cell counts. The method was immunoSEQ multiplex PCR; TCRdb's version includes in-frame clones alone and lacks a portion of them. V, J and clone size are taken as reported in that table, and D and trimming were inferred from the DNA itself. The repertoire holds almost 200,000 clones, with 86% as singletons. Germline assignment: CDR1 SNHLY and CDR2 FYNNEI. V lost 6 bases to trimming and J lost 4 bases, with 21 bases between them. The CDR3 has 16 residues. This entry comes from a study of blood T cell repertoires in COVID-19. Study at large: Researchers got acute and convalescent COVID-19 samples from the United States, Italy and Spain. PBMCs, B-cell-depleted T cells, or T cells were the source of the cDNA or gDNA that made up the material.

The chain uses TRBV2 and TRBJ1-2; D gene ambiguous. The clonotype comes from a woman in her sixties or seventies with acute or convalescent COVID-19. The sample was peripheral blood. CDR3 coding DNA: TGTGCCAGCAGCAGAATAAGGGAGAGTGGGAGCTATGGCTACACCTTC. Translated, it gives CASSRIRESGSYGYTF.